These 21 T cell receptor beta chains were all obtained from the same sample, sequenced in a study of T cells in Graves' hyperthyroidism and ophthalmopathy. Amplification of TCR beta CDR3 regions used RNA as the template. Carried out on the TCR CDR3, a first-round RT-PCR used the HTBI primer set. TCRdb re-derived calls from the multiplex PCR reads in MiXCR, one entry per CDR3 protein. The data hold 650,000 to 850,000 distinct CDR3 sequences, with 15% to 20% observed a single time. Sequenced sample: blood. The source of these receptors is a woman aged 45-65 years with Graves' hyperthyroidism that later progressed to Graves' ophthalmopathy.

This clonotype appeared many times. This chain connects TRBV20-1 to TRBJ1-2, with 7 bases identical to TRBD1. Germline V gene lookup returns CDR1 DFQATT and CDR2 SNEGSKA (reference sequence). The CDR3 runs to 13 residues. The CDR3 reads CNLPRQGGYGYTF. For the CDR3, the DNA is TGCAATCTACCCCGACAGGGAGGCTATGGCTACACCTTC.

The genes are TRBV5-4 and TRBJ2-3; D gene ambiguous. Germline CDR1 is SGHNT and CDR2 is YYREEE (reference sequence). Between the trimmed V and J ends, which lost 1 base and 5 bases, there was a span of 11 bases. There are 14 residues in the CDR3. CDR3 in amino acids: CASSLLAAEDTQYF. The CDR3 nucleotides read TGTGCCAGCAGCTTGTTGGCAGCCGAAGATACGCAGTATTTT. The entire variable domain, with the rest obtained from reference TRBV5-4 and TRBJ2-3, is as follows: ETGVTQSPTHLIKTRGQQVTLRCSSQSGHNTVSWYQQALGQGPQFIFQYYREEENGRGNFPPRFSGLQFPNYSSELNVNALELDDSALYLCASSLLAAEDTQYFGPGTRLTVL.

The genes are TRBV3-1 and TRBJ2-2; D gene unclear. CDR1 is LGHDT, CDR2 YNNKEL, per germline (reference sequence). CDR3 length: 14 residues. V was shortened by 0 bases and J by 1 base, with 3 bases between the two germline ends. The CDR3 protein is CASSQDENTGELFF. The DNA for the CDR3 is TGTGCCAGCAGCCAAGATGAGAACACCGGGGAGCTGTTTTTT.

The chain carries TRBV7-9 and TRBJ2-7, with 8 bases that match TRBD1. The CDR3 runs to 14 residues. Trimming took 6 bases from V and 0 from J; bases not matched to a gene: 4. CDR1 SEHNR and CDR2 FQNEAQ come from the germline V gene (reference sequence). The CDR3 loop reads CASSWTGSSYEQYF. CDR3 bases: TGTGCCAGCAGTTGGACAGGGAGCTCCTACGAGCAGTACTTC.

The chain combines TRBV5-1 with TRBJ1-4; D ambiguous. The V end was cut by 1 base, the J end by 0 bases, with 13 bases between. This CDR3 comprises 17 residues. The germline CDR1 and CDR2 sequences are SGHRS and YFSETQ. CDR3 protein: CASSLWVLPTTNEKLFF. CDR3 nucleotide sequence: TGCGCCAGCAGCTTGTGGGTGTTGCCTACAACTAATGAAAAACTGTTTTTT.

V usage is TRBV24-1 and J usage is TRBJ1-5; TRBD1 is a possible D gene (6 bases). The V gene lost 3 bases and the J gene lost 1 base, with 9 bases spanning the gap. The CDR3 has 15 amino acids. Germline V gene lookup returns CDR1 KGHDR and CDR2 SFDVKD. The CDR3 region is CATSDGQGSNQPQHF. The CDR3 DNA reads as TGTGCCACCAGTGATGGGCAGGGGAGCAATCAGCCCCAGCATTTT.

This clonotype was detected a few times. The chain recombines TRBV6-5 with TRBJ2-7, with D unresolved. Germline-derived CDR1 and CDR2 are MNHEY and SVGAGI. V dropped 3 bases and J dropped 2 bases, with 11 bases sitting between them. This CDR3 has 14 amino acids. This CDR3 is CASSYRIVTYEQYF. The CDR3 bases are TGTGCCAGCAGTTATCGTATTGTCACCTACGAGCAGTACTTC.

The chain combines TRBV12-3 or TRBV12-4 with TRBJ2-7, with 8 bases that match TRBD1. The CDR3 has 13 residues. Unmatched junction bases numbered 7, after V lost 5 bases and J lost 7 bases. DNA of the CDR3: TGTGCCAGCAGTCAACGACAGGGGAGGGAGCAGTACTTC. Its protein is CASSQRQGREQYF.

At least ten counts were recorded for this clonotype. The J gene is TRBJ1-4, the V gene TRBV5-1, with D unresolved. Deletions cut 4 bases from V and 4 bases from J, with 20 bases between. The CDR3 is made up of 17 amino acids. Germline V gene sequence: CDR1 SGHRS, CDR2 YFSETQ. CDR3 in amino acids: CASSGTPGGEYNEKLFF. Written as DNA, the CDR3 is TGCGCCAGCAGCGGCACCCCCGGAGGAGAATATAATGAAAAACTGTTTTTT. The full variable domain, completed using reference TRBV5-1 and TRBJ1-4, is KAGVTQTPRYLIKTRGQQVTLSCSPISGHRSVSWYQQTPGQGLQFLFEYFSETQRNKGNFPGRFSGRQFSNSRSEMNVSTLELGDSALYLCASSGTPGGEYNEKLFFGSGTQLSVL.

The rearrangement joins TRBV4-2 to TRBJ2-7, with D maybe TRBD1 (5 bases). CDR3 length: 15 amino acids. In germline, CDR1 is LGHNA, CDR2 YNFKEQ. The germline V and J ends were trimmed by 1 base and 5 bases, with 15 bases remaining between them. The CDR3 nucleotides are TGTGCCAGCAGCCAAGGCGCCGCAGGGCCCGACGAGCAGTACTTC. Amino acid sequence: CASSQGAAGPDEQYF.

The rearrangement uses TRBV5-1 and TRBJ2-5; D possibly corresponds to TRBD1 (6 bases). V dropped 4 bases and J dropped 4 bases, with 20 bases sitting between them. Looked up from germline, CDR1 is SGHRS and CDR2 is YFSETQ. This CDR3 spans 16 amino acids. CDR3 in DNA: TGCGCCAGCAGCCTGGGGGCGACAGATACCCGAGAGACCCAGTACTTC. This encodes CASSLGATDTRETQYF.

The gene calls are TRBV7-8 and TRBJ1-5; no clear D. The germline gives CDR1 SGHVS, CDR2 FQNEAQ. Deletions cut 5 bases from V and 0 bases from J, with 17 bases between. This CDR3 region has 17 residues. The CDR3 region is CASSPRTPGNSNQPQHF. CDR3 DNA sequence: TGTGCCAGCAGCCCGCGTACCCCAGGAAATAGCAATCAGCCCCAGCATTTT.

This chain connects TRBV12-3 or TRBV12-4 to TRBJ1-6, with D perhaps TRBD1 (5 bases). The CDR3 extends over 13 amino acids. Trimming removed 4 bases from V and 8 bases from J, with 9 bases in between. This CDR3 reads CASSSTADSPLHF. Written as DNA, the CDR3 is TGTGCCAGCAGTTCGACAGCGGATTCACCCCTCCACTTT.

This clonotype has at least ten counts. The chain links TRBV5-1 to TRBJ1-1, with D unclear. Looked up from germline, CDR1 is SGHRS and CDR2 is YFSETQ. V lost 3 bases and J lost 4, with 13 bases in between. CDR3 length: 14 residues. In DNA, the CDR3 is TGCGCCAGCAGCTCCTCCTTCAGCGTCACTGAAGCTTTCTTT. Translating it yields CASSSSFSVTEAFF.

This clonotype appeared many times. The rearrangement links TRBV7-3 to TRBJ2-1; 8 nucleotides align to TRBD1. CDR1 is SGHTA, CDR2 FQGTGA, per germline. Losses at the gene ends were 5 bases for V and 3 bases for J; bases not matched to a gene: 6. The CDR3 runs to 15 residues. The chain's CDR3 is CASSPSGQVYNEQFF. Written as DNA, the CDR3 is TGTGCCAGCAGCCCATCGGGACAGGTCTACAATGAGCAGTTCTTC.

Only a few counts were recorded for this clonotype. A read error may account for a junction end that differs from germline. The rearrangement joins TRBV9 to TRBJ2-2, with D possibly matching TRBD1 (6 bases). The CDR3 is made up of 15 amino acids. Germline CDR1 reads SGDLS; CDR2 reads YYNGEE. The CDR3 DNA is TGTGCCAGCAGCGGGGACATCCTAAACACCGGGGAGCTGCTTTTT. It encodes CASSGDILNTGELLF.

At least ten counts were recorded for this clonotype. This chain links TRBV18 with TRBJ1-3; D is perhaps TRBD1 (6 bases). This CDR3 is 15 amino acids long. V lost 0 bases, J lost 6 bases, and 12 bases lay in between. Germline lookup yields CDR1 KGHSH and CDR2 LQKENI. The CDR3 here is CASSPPRTVKNTIYF. In DNA form, the CDR3 reads TGTGCCAGCTCACCACCTAGGACAGTGAAAAACACCATATATTTT.

This clonotype was detected many times. This rearrangement joins TRBV13 to TRBJ2-5; TRBD2 might be the D (5 bases). V was pared by 5 bases and J by 1 base, with 8 bases between. The germline gives CDR1 PRHDT, CDR2 FYEKMQ (reference sequence). The CDR3 contains 13 residues. The CDR3 sequence is CASSAGSQETQYF. CDR3 sequence (DNA): TGTGCCAGCAGCGCGGGCAGCCAAGAGACCCAGTACTTC.

This chain connects TRBV6-1 to TRBJ1-4; tentative D call: TRBD1 (5 bases). Germline assignment: CDR1 MNHNS and CDR2 SASEGT. The CDR3 extends over 14 amino acids. The germline V and J ends were trimmed by 4 bases and 6 bases, with 12 bases remaining between them. In DNA, the CDR3 is TGTGCCAGCAGTGCGACTGGGGGGTATGAAAAACTGTTTTTT. It is translated as CASSATGGYEKLFF.

This clonotype was observed a handful of times. V and J are TRBV19 and TRBJ1-5, with D possibly being TRBD1 (5 bases). Trimming pared 9 bases from V and 1 base from J, leaving 10 bases between. Germline V gene lookup returns CDR1 LNHDA and CDR2 SQIVND (reference sequence). The CDR3 extends over 13 amino acids. CDR3 nucleotide sequence: TGTGCCAGGGTTCGGGACAGCAATCAGCCCCAGCATTTT. It encodes CARVRDSNQPQHF.

This clonotype was detected a few times. This may be a read error, as it is one base from a much larger clone. The V gene is TRBV11-2, the J gene TRBJ1-6; D possibly corresponds to TRBD1 (6 bases). Trimming pared 7 bases from V and 6 bases from J, leaving 10 bases between. Germline assignment: CDR1 SGHAT and CDR2 FQNNGV. This CDR3 has 13 amino acids. This CDR3 is CASIAGANSPLHF. The CDR3 DNA reads as TGTGCCAGCATAGCAGGGGCTAATTCACCCCTCCACTTT.